This TCR beta chain is drawn from a study of OX40 agonist ivuxolimab in advanced cancers. CDR1 and CDR2 from the germline V gene are SGHDN and FVKESK. V lost 4 bases to trimming and J lost 5 bases, with 8 bases between them. The CDR3 consists of 13 residues. Autoimmune disease history or systemic immunosuppression excluded patients. As concerns this clone: Its antigen remains unknown.

The protocol was immunoSEQ multiplex PCR, while the TCRdb copy is restricted to in-frame clones and leaves out a portion. The repertoire holds 50,000 to 70,000 clones, with around 90% as singletons. The study, taken as a whole, reports: Also showing low normalized T-cell clonal expansion were some of the nonresponders. Antigen specificity was not determined for the expanded peripheral T cells.

This chain uses TRBV14 with TRBJ2-2; possible D gene TRBD1, 6 bases. This sequence originates from an adult with an advanced solid tumor such as melanoma, head and neck, liver or kidney cancer. The material sequenced was CD4+ or CD8+ T cells sorted from blood, taken in a trial of the OX40 agonist ivuxolimab. As DNA, the CDR3 is TGTGCCAGCAGCCCCCAGGGGACCGGGGAGCTGTTTTTT. It yields the protein CASSPQGTGELFF.